Listed below are T cell receptor beta chains from one sample, sequenced in a study of T-cell memory formation after mild COVID-19. TCRdb reprocessed the 5' RACE reads with MiXCR, giving one entry per CDR3 protein. The sample lists 470,000 or so distinct CDR3 sequences; more than 20% were seen once. Sequenced: PBMCs or a T cell subset sorted from them (not recorded which). The receptors stem from an adult woman who had mild COVID-19 (a few samples of this study predate the infection). Cell type and time point are not known. The CDR3 runs from the conserved cysteine through the conserved F or W. The D gene is left open where the match is weak. Rows may omit the clone size; those that give it use once, few, many or a size class.

TRBJ1-5,-,TRBV6-2/TRBV6-3,16,TRBD1,CASSPLGTGNVQPQHF,TGTGCCAGCAGTCCGCTCGGGACAGGGAATGTCCAGCCCCAGCATTTT
TRBJ1-1,-,TRBV4-1,15,-,CASSQYGQVATEAFF,TGCGCCAGCAGCCAATATGGCCAGGTGGCCACTGAAGCTTTCTTT
TRBJ1-2,-,TRBV7-9,15,-,CASSLATPGDYGYTF,TGTGCCAGCAGCTTAGCGACCCCGGGCGACTATGGCTACACCTTC
TRBJ2-1,few,TRBV5-1,14,TRBD1,CASSLRTGTNEQFF,TGCGCCAGCAGCTTAAGGACAGGGACCAATGAGCAGTTCTTC
TRBJ2-1,few,TRBV6-2/TRBV6-3,14,-,CASSYLTLRDEQFF,TGTGCCAGCAGTTACCTAACCCTAAGGGATGAGCAGTTCTTC
TRBJ2-1,few,TRBV12-3/TRBV12-4,14,-,CASSPGGYYNEQFF,TGTGCCAGCAGCCCCGGGGGTTACTACAATGAGCAGTTCTTC
TRBJ2-7,-,TRBV19,14,TRBD2,CASREAGSGYEQYF,TGTGCCAGTAGGGAAGCGGGGAGTGGGTACGAGCAGTACTTC
TRBJ1-2,-,TRBV7-2,16,-,CASSSTPGPPNYGYTF,TGTGCCAGCAGCTCAACCCCCGGGCCTCCCAACTATGGCTACACCTTC
TRBJ1-5,-,TRBV12-3/TRBV12-4,14,-,CASSGDSAYQPQHF,TGTGCCAGCAGCGGCGACAGTGCATATCAGCCCCAGCATTTT
TRBJ1-5,-,TRBV6-6,15,-,CASSPAGGDNQPQHF,TGTGCCAGCAGTCCAGCGGGGGGGGACAATCAGCCCCAGCATTTT
TRBJ2-1,few,TRBV7-9,13,-,CASSFSTNNEQFF,TGTGCCAGCAGCTTCTCCACGAACAATGAGCAGTTCTTC
TRBJ2-1,few,TRBV24-1,18,-,CATSDPYASTRAYNEQFF,TGTGCCACCAGTGATCCATACGCGAGCACTAGAGCTTACAATGAGCAGTTCTTC
TRBJ2-3,-,TRBV12-5,16,TRBD2,CASGLITSGRTDTQYF,TGTGCTAGTGGTTTGATAACTAGCGGTCGCACAGATACGCAGTATTTT
TRBJ2-3,-,TRBV7-3,15,-,CASSFQGLITDTQYF,TGTGCCAGCAGCTTTCAGGGTTTGATCACAGATACGCAGTATTTT
TRBJ2-1,few,TRBV29-1,13,TRBD2,CSVGGLAWREQFF,TGCAGCGTTGGTGGACTAGCCTGGCGTGAGCAGTTCTTC